These T cell receptor beta chains were read from a single sample in a study of CD8+ T cells in alopecia areata. Method: immunoSEQ multiplex PCR; TCRdb's copy keeps in-frame clones and lacks some. The table records about 210,000 clones, about three fifths of them present only once. The input for sequencing was CD4+ T cells sorted from blood, taken at week 4, from a patient treated with tofacitinib. These TCRs come from a human donor with alopecia areata. Both conserved end residues are part of each CDR3. D genes are given only for firm matches. Rows give clone size only sometimes, using once, few, many, or a class for an expanded clone.

v_call: TRBV5-1
j_call: TRBJ2-6
d_call: TRBD1
cdr3_length: 18
clone_size: NA
cdr3_nt: TGCGCCAGCAGCTCGAGCCCCGCCAGGGGGTCAGGGGCCAACGTCCTGACTTTC
cdr3_aa: CASSSSPARGSGANVLTF

v_call: TRBV29-1
j_call: TRBJ1-4
d_call: TRBD1
cdr3_length: 15
clone_size: few
cdr3_nt: TGCAGCGTTGGCGGGACAGGGATACGTGGTGAAAAACTGTTTTTT
cdr3_aa: CSVGGTGIRGEKLFF

v_call: TRBV30
j_call: TRBJ1-2
d_call: NA
cdr3_length: 12
clone_size: NA
cdr3_nt: TGTGCTAGGGGCAGGGGTGACTATGGCTACACCTTC
cdr3_aa: CARGRGDYGYTF

v_call: TRBV7-2
j_call: TRBJ2-3
d_call: NA
cdr3_length: 13
clone_size: NA
cdr3_nt: TGTGCCAGCAGCTTAGTAAGCACAGATACGCAGTATTTT
cdr3_aa: CASSLVSTDTQYF

v_call: TRBV11-2
j_call: TRBJ1-1
d_call: NA
cdr3_length: 14
clone_size: few
cdr3_nt: TGTGCCAGCAGCCAAGGAGGGGGGAACACTGAAGCTTTCTTT
cdr3_aa: CASSQGGGNTEAFF

v_call: TRBV6-6
j_call: TRBJ2-6
d_call: NA
cdr3_length: 16
clone_size: NA
cdr3_nt: TGTGCCAGCAGTTACTCGGTCGTCTCTGGGGCCAACGTCCTGACTTTC
cdr3_aa: CASSYSVVSGANVLTF

v_call: TRBV4-2
j_call: TRBJ2-5
d_call: NA
cdr3_length: 14
clone_size: NA
cdr3_nt: TGTGCCAGCAGCCTGAAAGGATCCCAAGAGACCCAGTACTTC
cdr3_aa: CASSLKGSQETQYF

v_call: TRBV2
j_call: TRBJ2-4
d_call: NA
cdr3_length: 8
clone_size: NA
cdr3_nt: TGTGCCAGCCTCACGTGGTACTTC
cdr3_aa: CASLTWYF

v_call: TRBV30
j_call: TRBJ2-1
d_call: TRBD2
cdr3_length: 16
clone_size: NA
cdr3_nt: TGTGCCTGGACCCATGGCCTAGCGGGGGGGCTCGATGAGCAGTTCTTC
cdr3_aa: CAWTHGLAGGLDEQFF

v_call: TRBV30
j_call: TRBJ2-7
d_call: NA
cdr3_length: 14
clone_size: once
cdr3_nt: TGTGCCTGGAGTCTAGGAGGGGGCTACAACGAGCAGTACTTC
cdr3_aa: CAWSLGGGYNEQYF

v_call: TRBV2
j_call: TRBJ2-5
d_call: NA
cdr3_length: 13
clone_size: NA
cdr3_nt: TGTGCCAGCATATTAGTCTACCAAGAGACCCAGTACTTC
cdr3_aa: CASILVYQETQYF

v_call: TRBV29-1
j_call: TRBJ2-3
d_call: TRBD2
cdr3_length: 15
clone_size: NA
cdr3_nt: TGCAGCGTTGAACTTAGCGGGGGCCCGGGGGATACGCAGTATTTT
cdr3_aa: CSVELSGGPGDTQYF

v_call: TRBV7-2
j_call: TRBJ2-1
d_call: TRBD2
cdr3_length: 15
clone_size: NA
cdr3_nt: TGTGCCAGCAGCTTGGTTTCCGGGGGGGCCGATGAGCAGTTCTTC
cdr3_aa: CASSLVSGGADEQFF

v_call: TRBV6-6
j_call: TRBJ2-5
d_call: NA
cdr3_length: 16
clone_size: NA
cdr3_nt: TGTGCCAGCAGTTACGATTCGAGAACCGGGGCAGAGACCCAGTACTTC
cdr3_aa: CASSYDSRTGAETQYF

v_call: TRBV7-2
j_call: TRBJ2-1
d_call: NA
cdr3_length: 15
clone_size: NA
cdr3_nt: TGTGCCAGCAGCTTCAGCCTCGACCCATACAATGAGCAGTTCTTC
cdr3_aa: CASSFSLDPYNEQFF

v_call: TRBV30
j_call: TRBJ1-3
d_call: NA
cdr3_length: 14
clone_size: NA
cdr3_nt: TGTGCCTGGAGTCTGGGGGGCTCTGGAAACACCATATATTTT
cdr3_aa: CAWSLGGSGNTIYF

v_call: TRBV29-1
j_call: TRBJ1-2
d_call: NA
cdr3_length: 12
clone_size: NA
cdr3_nt: TGCAGCGTCATCTTTGGGGCTTATGGCTACACCTTC
cdr3_aa: CSVIFGAYGYTF

v_call: TRBV5-6
j_call: TRBJ1-2
d_call: TRBD1
cdr3_length: 14
clone_size: NA
cdr3_nt: TGTGCCAGCAGCTTGAAGGCAGGGGGCTATGGCTACACCTTC
cdr3_aa: CASSLKAGGYGYTF

v_call: TRBV6-5
j_call: TRBJ1-2
d_call: NA
cdr3_length: 13
clone_size: NA
cdr3_nt: TGTGCCAGCAGTCCCCAGGGGTCCGAGGGCTACACCTTC
cdr3_aa: CASSPQGSEGYTF

v_call: TRBV4-2
j_call: TRBJ2-3
d_call: NA
cdr3_length: 15
clone_size: NA
cdr3_nt: TGTGCCAGCAGCCAAGATACTAGCCCCACAGATACGCAGTATTTT
cdr3_aa: CASSQDTSPTDTQYF

v_call: TRBV5-5
j_call: TRBJ1-1
d_call: NA
cdr3_length: 16
clone_size: NA
cdr3_nt: TGTGCCAGCAGCTTATGGTTCATCGTAAGTGACACTGAAGCTTTCTTT
cdr3_aa: CASSLWFIVSDTEAFF

v_call: TRBV7-9
j_call: TRBJ2-5
d_call: NA
cdr3_length: 14
clone_size: NA
cdr3_nt: TGTGCCAGCACGCCGCGGGACGTCCAAGAGACCCAGTACTTC
cdr3_aa: CASTPRDVQETQYF

v_call: TRBV5-4
j_call: TRBJ2-7
d_call: NA
cdr3_length: 13
clone_size: once
cdr3_nt: TGTGCCAGCAGCCCGACCGGACCTTACGAGCAGTACTTC
cdr3_aa: CASSPTGPYEQYF

v_call: TRBV5-1
j_call: TRBJ2-5
d_call: TRBD1
cdr3_length: 14
clone_size: NA
cdr3_nt: TGCGCCAGCAGCTCGGGACAGGCGAAAGAGACCCAGTACTTC
cdr3_aa: CASSSGQAKETQYF

v_call: TRBV29-1
j_call: TRBJ1-2
d_call: TRBD1
cdr3_length: 13
clone_size: NA
cdr3_nt: TGCAGCGGGACATCCGGGACAGACTATGGCTACACCTTC
cdr3_aa: CSGTSGTDYGYTF

v_call: TRBV27
j_call: TRBJ1-5
d_call: TRBD1
cdr3_length: 14
clone_size: NA
cdr3_nt: TGTGCCAGCAGAGGACAGGGGGCTTCTCAGCCCCAGCATTTT
cdr3_aa: CASRGQGASQPQHF